This TCR beta chain comes out of a study of T cells expressing NK-cell markers. Study summary: Eight donors were sequenced, seven testing HCMV-seropositive and one testing seronegative. General study findings and limits: A range of about 1.0-7.5% of CD8+ T cells consisted of dominant NKG2C+ clonotypes in a handful of donors. Several of the donors also had these clonotypes leading their CD3+CD56-NKG2C+ fraction.

Details on this clonotype: Its cognate antigen is unknown.

CDR1 MNHEY and CDR2 SMNVEV come from the germline V gene (reference sequence). CDR3 size: 14 residues. The authors generated TCR beta cDNA through 5'RACE template switching with UMIs. Following a re-call of the 5' RACE reads, TCRdb has one entry per CDR3 protein and lacks DNA. In all, the sample yields about 150,000 distinct CDR3 sequences. The chain uses TRBV27 and TRBJ2-5; there is no DNA to check the TCRdb D call of TRBD1. This clonotype was obtained from a woman in her forties or fifties in good health. Sequencing used blood T cells: a sorted CD56 or NKG2C T cell subset, CD4+ or CD8+ T cells, or bulk PBMC T cells (not recorded which). The CDR3 sequence: CASSKGQGIQTQYF.